Included here is one T cell receptor (beta chain) sequence, with context. Its antigen remains unknown. This sample is part of a study of Ad26.COV2.S vaccination and SARS-CoV-2 variants. As for the study in general: Enrollment placed the donor in the COV1001 Ad26.COV2.S trial arm.

Stated treatment: approximately 18 received Ad26.COV2.S at low or high dose, single or two shots; roughly five received placebo; per-sample allocation not given. Specimen acquisition occurred on day 63 following the initial vaccine or placebo injection. Sequencing was performed with immunoSEQ multiplex PCR; in TCRdb, only in-frame clones are kept and a portion is missing. The data show hundreds of thousands of clones, 83% seen once. The CDR3 runs to 14 residues. Germline CDR1 and CDR2: SQVTM and ANQGSEA. J gave up 4 bases and V 6 bases, and 10 bases lay outside the gene matches. Study-level points and caveats: Non-spike TCR breadth showed similarity between vaccine and placebo recipients.

The V and J genes are TRBV29-1 and TRBJ2-3, with 7 bases fitting TRBD1. The sequenced sample was peripheral blood, obtained in a trial of Ad26.COV2.S vaccine versus placebo. This clonotype originated in a person aged 18-65 years who received the Ad26.COV2.S COVID-19 vaccine or a placebo. The CDR3 sequence: CSVNRGSRADTQYF. Written as DNA, the CDR3 is TGCAGCGTGAACAGGGGAAGTAGGGCAGATACGCAGTATTTT.